This TCR beta chain was captured in a study of CXCR3-negative and CXCR3-positive naive CD8 T cells. The CDR3 contains 15 residues. Germline CDR1 is SQVTM and CDR2 is ANQGSEA. As concerns this clonotype: What it recognizes is unknown.

Each CD8+ T cell subset was sorted in triplicate, approximately 300,000 cells each. Overall study results and limits: Fresh PBMCs went into most assays, and CXCR3 expression partly declined after cryopreservation.

Libraries of TRB cDNA were made by 5' RACE and carried UMIs. No DNA is given; TCRdb re-called the 5' RACE reads and lists each CDR3 protein once. This sample's table reports about 48,000 distinct CDR3 sequences. Sequencing was carried out using memory CD8+ T cells from blood. The chain uses TRBV29-1 and TRBJ1-2; with no DNA, the TCRdb D assignment of TRBD1 cannot be verified. This receptor was taken from a human donor in good health. Some clones in this sample may be carry-over from other donors' samples. CDR3 sequence: CSVVAQVDRAYGYTF.